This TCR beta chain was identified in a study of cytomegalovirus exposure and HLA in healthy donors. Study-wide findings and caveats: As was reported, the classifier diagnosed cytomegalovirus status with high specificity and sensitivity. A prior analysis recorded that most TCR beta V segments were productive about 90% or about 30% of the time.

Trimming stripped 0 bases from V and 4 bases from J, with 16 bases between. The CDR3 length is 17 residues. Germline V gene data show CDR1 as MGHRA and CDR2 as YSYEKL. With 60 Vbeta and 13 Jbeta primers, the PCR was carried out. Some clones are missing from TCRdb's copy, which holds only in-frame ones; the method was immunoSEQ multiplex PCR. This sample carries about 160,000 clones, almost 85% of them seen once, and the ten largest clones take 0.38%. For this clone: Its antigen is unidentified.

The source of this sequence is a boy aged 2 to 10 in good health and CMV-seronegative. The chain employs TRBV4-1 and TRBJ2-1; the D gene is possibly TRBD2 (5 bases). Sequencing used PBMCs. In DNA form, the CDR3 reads TGCGCCAGCAGCCAAGATCCCGAGGGAATAGGTTACAATGAGCAGTTCTTC. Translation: CASSQDPEGIGYNEQFF.